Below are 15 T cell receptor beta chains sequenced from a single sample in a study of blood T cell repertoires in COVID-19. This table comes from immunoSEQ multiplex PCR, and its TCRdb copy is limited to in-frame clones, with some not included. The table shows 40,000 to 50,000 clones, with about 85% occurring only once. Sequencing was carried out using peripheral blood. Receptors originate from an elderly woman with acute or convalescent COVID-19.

CDR3 in amino acids: CASRQGTGSNEKLFF. DNA of the CDR3: TGCGCCAGCAGACAAGGGACAGGGTCTAATGAAAAACTGTTTTTT. The gene calls are TRBV5-1 and TRBJ1-4; 9 bases are shared with TRBD1. The CDR3 totals 15 residues. From germline, CDR1 is SGHRS and CDR2 YFSETQ. With 5 bases clipped from V and 3 bases from J, the junction kept 5 bases outside the gene matches.

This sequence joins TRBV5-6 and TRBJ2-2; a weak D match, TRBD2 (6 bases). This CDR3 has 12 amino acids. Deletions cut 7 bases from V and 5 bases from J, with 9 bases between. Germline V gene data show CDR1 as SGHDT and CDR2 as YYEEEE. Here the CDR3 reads CASRGLTGELFF. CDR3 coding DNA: TGTGCCAGCCGGGGGTTAACCGGGGAGCTGTTTTTT.

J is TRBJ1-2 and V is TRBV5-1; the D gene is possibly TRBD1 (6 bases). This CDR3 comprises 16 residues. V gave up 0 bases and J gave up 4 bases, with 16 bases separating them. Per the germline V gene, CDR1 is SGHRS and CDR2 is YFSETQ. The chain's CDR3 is CASSLEVRAQGYGYTF. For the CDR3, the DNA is TGCGCCAGCAGCTTGGAGGTTCGGGCACAGGGCTATGGCTACACCTTC.

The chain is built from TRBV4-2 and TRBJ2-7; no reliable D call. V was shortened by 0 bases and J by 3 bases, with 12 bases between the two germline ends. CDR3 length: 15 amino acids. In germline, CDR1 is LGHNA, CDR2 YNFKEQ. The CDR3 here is CASSQEGSGIYEQYF. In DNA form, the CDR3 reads TGTGCCAGCAGCCAAGAGGGTTCAGGAATCTACGAGCAGTACTTC.

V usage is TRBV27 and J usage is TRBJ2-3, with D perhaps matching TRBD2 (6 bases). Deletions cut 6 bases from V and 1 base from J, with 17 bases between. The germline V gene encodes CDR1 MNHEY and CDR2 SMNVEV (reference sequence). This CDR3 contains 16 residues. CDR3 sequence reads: CASSPFAAGRTDTQYF. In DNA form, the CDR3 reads TGTGCCAGCAGCCCCTTCGCGGCGGGGCGCACAGATACGCAGTATTTT.

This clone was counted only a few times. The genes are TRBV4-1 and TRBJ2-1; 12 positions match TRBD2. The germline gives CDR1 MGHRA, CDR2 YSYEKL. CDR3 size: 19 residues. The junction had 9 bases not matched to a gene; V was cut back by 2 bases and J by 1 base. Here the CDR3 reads CASSQLTGLAGLSYNEQFF. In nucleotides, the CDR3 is TGCGCCAGCAGCCAACTAACGGGACTAGCGGGCTTATCCTACAATGAGCAGTTCTTC.

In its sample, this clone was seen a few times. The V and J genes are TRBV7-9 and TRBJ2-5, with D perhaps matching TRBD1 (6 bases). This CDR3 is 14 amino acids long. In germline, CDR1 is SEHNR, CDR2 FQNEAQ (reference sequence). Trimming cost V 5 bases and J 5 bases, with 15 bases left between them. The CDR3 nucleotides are TGTGCCAGCAGCAGGGACACCGACTATGAGACCCAGTACTTC. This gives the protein CASSRDTDYETQYF.

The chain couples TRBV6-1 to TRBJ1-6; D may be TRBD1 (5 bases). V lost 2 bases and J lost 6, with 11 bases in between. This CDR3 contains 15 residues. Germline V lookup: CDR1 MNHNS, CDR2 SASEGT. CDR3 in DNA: TGTGCCAGCAGTGAAACCCAGGGTTCTAATTCACCCCTCCACTTT. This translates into CASSETQGSNSPLHF.

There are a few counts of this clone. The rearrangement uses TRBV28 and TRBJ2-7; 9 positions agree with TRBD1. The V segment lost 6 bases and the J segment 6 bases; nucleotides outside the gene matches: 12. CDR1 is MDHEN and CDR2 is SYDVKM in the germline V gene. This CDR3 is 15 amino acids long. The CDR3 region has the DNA TGTGCCAGCAGCCTTGGCGGGACAGGGTCTGGCGAGCAGTACTTC. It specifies CASSLGGTGSGEQYF.

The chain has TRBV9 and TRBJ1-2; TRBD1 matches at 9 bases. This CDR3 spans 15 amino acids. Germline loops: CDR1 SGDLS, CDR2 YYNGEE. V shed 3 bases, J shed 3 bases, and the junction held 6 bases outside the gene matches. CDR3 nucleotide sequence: TGTGCCAGCAGCGGCGGACAGGGGAGGGACTATGGCTACACCTTC. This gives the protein CASSGGQGRDYGYTF.

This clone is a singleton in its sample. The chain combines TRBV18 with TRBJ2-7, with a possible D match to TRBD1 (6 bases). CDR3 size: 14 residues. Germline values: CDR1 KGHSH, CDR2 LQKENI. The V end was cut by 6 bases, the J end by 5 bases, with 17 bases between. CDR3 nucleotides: TGTGCCAGCTCCTCAGGGACAACCTTTGACGAGCAGTACTTC. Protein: CASSSGTTFDEQYF.

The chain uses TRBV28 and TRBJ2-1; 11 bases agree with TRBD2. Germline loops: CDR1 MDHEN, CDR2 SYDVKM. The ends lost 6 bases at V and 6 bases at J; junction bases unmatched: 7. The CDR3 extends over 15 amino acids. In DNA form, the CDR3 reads TGTGCCAGCAGCTCTCTAGCGGGGGGTTTCAATGAGCAGTTCTTC. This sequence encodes CASSSLAGGFNEQFF. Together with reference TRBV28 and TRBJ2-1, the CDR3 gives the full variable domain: DVKVTQSSRYLVKRTGEKVFLECVQDMDHENMFWYRQDPGLGLRLIYFSYDVKMKEKGDIPEGYSVSREKKERFSLILESASTNQTSMYLCASSSLAGGFNEQFFGPGTRLTVL.

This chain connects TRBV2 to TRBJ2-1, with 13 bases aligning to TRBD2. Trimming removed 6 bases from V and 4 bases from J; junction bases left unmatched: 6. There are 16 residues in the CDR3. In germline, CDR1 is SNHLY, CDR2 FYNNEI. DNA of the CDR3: TGTGCCAGCAGCTTCGGACTAGCGGGGGTTTACAATGAGCAGTTCTTC. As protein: CASSFGLAGVYNEQFF.

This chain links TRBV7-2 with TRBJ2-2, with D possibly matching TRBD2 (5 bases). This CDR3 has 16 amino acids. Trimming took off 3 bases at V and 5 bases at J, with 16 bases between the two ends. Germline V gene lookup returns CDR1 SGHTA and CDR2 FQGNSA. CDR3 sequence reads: CASSFPTWGATGELFF. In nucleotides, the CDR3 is TGTGCCAGCAGCTTCCCCACCTGGGGAGCGACCGGGGAGCTGTTTTTT.

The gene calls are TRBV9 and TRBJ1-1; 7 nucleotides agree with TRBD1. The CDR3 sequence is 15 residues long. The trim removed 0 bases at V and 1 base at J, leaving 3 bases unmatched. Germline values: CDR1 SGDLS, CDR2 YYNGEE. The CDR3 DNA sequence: TGTGCCAGCAGCGTAGCCGGGACAGCGAACACTGAAGCTTTCTTT. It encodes CASSVAGTANTEAFF.